The 27 T cell receptor beta chains given below trace back to one sample, sequenced in a study of blood T cell repertoires in COVID-19. Using immunoSEQ multiplex PCR, the repertoire was profiled, and TCRdb retains in-frame clones only, with some absent. The table includes about 270,000 clones, 84% detected once. Sequenced input: peripheral blood. The receptor set was obtained from a human donor with COVID-19, enrolled during active disease. The donor label of this sample is uncertain.

The gene calls are TRBV24-1 and TRBJ2-1, with a possible D match to TRBD1 (6 bases). The CDR3 is 15 amino acids. The germline V gene encodes CDR1 KGHDR and CDR2 SFDVKD. V was trimmed by 3 bases and J by 5 bases, leaving 13 bases between them. CDR3 region: CATSDPGRGDNEQFF. The CDR3 nucleotides are TGTGCCACCAGTGATCCCGGCAGGGGCGACAATGAGCAGTTCTTC.

The J gene is TRBJ2-7, the V gene TRBV3-1 (or the pseudogene TRBV3-2), with 11 bases that match TRBD1. The CDR3 is 17 residues long. V lost 1 base, J lost 5 bases, and 10 bases stayed unmatched. From germline, CDR1 is LGHDT and CDR2 YNNKEL (reference sequence). The CDR3 loop reads CASSQVARTGGSDEQYF. CDR3 coding DNA: TGTGCCAGCAGCCAAGTAGCGAGGACAGGGGGCAGCGACGAGCAGTACTTC.

DNA for the CDR3: TGCGCCAGCAGCGTCGGAGGGGACTATGGCTACACCTTC. Protein product: CASSVGGDYGYTF. The chain is built from TRBV5-1 and TRBJ1-2; perhaps TRBD1 as D (5 bases). V shed 4 bases and J shed 3 bases, with 10 bases lying between them. This CDR3 has 13 residues. Germline-derived CDR1 and CDR2 are SGHRS and YFSETQ. Filled out from reference TRBV5-1 and TRBJ1-2, the complete variable domain reads KAGVTQTPRYLIKTRGQQVTLSCSPISGHRSVSWYQQTPGQGLQFLFEYFSETQRNKGNFPGRFSGRQFSNSRSEMNVSTLELGDSALYLCASSVGGDYGYTFGSGTRLTVV.

This clone has just one count. The chain is built from TRBV5-6 and TRBJ2-5; the D gene is possibly TRBD2 (5 bases). Germline V lookup: CDR1 SGHDT, CDR2 YYEEEE. The CDR3 runs to 12 residues. Deletions cut 2 bases from V and 3 bases from J, with 5 bases between. CDR3 nucleotide sequence: TGTGCCAGCAGCTTCGGGGAAGAGACCCAGTACTTC. Translation: CASSFGEETQYF.

About this clone itself: At one of its ends the junction is not consistent with the germline gene, which may arise from a read error. The chain combines TRBV4-1 with TRBJ1-5; D is possibly TRBD1 (6 bases). The CDR3 consists of 15 residues. Germline V gives CDR1 MGHRA, CDR2 YSYEKL. CDR3 amino acids: CASSQDEGPTGPTNF. The CDR3 DNA follows: TGCGCCAGCAGCCAAGATGAGGGTCCGACAGGCCCAACCAATTTT.

The rearrangement joins TRBV30 to TRBJ1-5; 7 bases fit TRBD1. The length of the CDR3 is 13 residues. V lost 5 bases and J lost 9; bases outside the gene matches: 10. Germline-derived CDR1 and CDR2 are GTSNPN and SVGIG (reference sequence). DNA of the CDR3: TGTGCCTGGTCAGGACAGGACCGAGGGCCCCAGCATTTT. The encoded protein is CAWSGQDRGPQHF.

The chain couples TRBV7-8 to TRBJ1-5, with 8 bases matching TRBD1. The trim removed 0 bases at V and 7 bases at J, leaving 5 bases unmatched. CDR3 length equals 15 residues. Germline V gives CDR1 SGHVS, CDR2 FQNEAQ. The CDR3 region is CASSLARGRWQPQHF. The CDR3 DNA sequence: TGTGCCAGCAGCTTAGCCAGGGGGCGGTGGCAGCCCCAGCATTTT.

The rearrangement links TRBV11-1 to TRBJ1-2, with a possible D match to TRBD1 (5 bases). This CDR3 spans 14 amino acids. Between the trimmed V and J ends, which lost 5 bases and 2 bases, there was a span of 12 bases. The germline CDR1 and CDR2 sequences are SGHAT and FQDESV (reference sequence). The CDR3 DNA follows: TGTGCCAGCAGCCCGGGGGGACTCAACTATGGCTACACCTTC. Its translation: CASSPGGLNYGYTF.

The CDR3 DNA sequence: TGTGCCAGCAGTTTTTCCCGGGGCGAGCAGTACTTC. Protein sequence: CASSFSRGEQYF. This chain uses TRBV28 with TRBJ2-7, with D perhaps TRBD2 (5 bases). This CDR3 region has 12 residues. V dropped 3 bases and J dropped 6 bases, with 9 bases sitting between them. CDR1 and CDR2 from the germline V gene are MDHEN and SYDVKM.

This rearrangement joins TRBV9 to TRBJ1-2; 9 nucleotides align to TRBD1. V lost 2 bases, J lost 5 bases, and 10 bases stayed unmatched. Germline V CDR1 and CDR2: SGDLS, YYNGEE. This CDR3 comprises 16 residues. In DNA form, the CDR3 reads TGTGCCAGCAGCGTCTCCGGGACAGGGTCGGGGTATGGCTACACCTTC. Protein: CASSVSGTGSGYGYTF.

Only one count was recorded for this clone. The chain recombines TRBV2 with TRBJ2-5; 8 bases align to TRBD1. The CDR3 runs to 14 residues. Germline loops: CDR1 SNHLY, CDR2 FYNNEI. J was trimmed by 5 bases and V by 5 bases; bases with no gene match: 7. CDR3 sequence (DNA): TGTGCCAGCAGTCACCTCAGGGGGCGGGAGACCCAGTACTTC. The encoded protein is CASSHLRGRETQYF. Complete variable domain (other parts from reference TRBV2 and TRBJ2-5): EPEVTQTPSHQVTQMGQEVILRCVPISNHLYFYWYRQILGQKVEFLVSFYNNEISEKSEIFDDQFSVERPDGSNFTLKIRSTKLEDSAMYFCASSHLRGRETQYFGPGTRLLVL.

The J gene is TRBJ2-3, the V gene TRBV5-1; 7 nucleotides align to TRBD1. Germline V CDR1 and CDR2: SGHRS, YFSETQ. The junction had 7 bases not matched to a gene; V was cut back by 4 bases and J by 2 bases. This CDR3 region has 15 residues. The CDR3 protein is CASSPRQGPTDTQYF. As DNA, the CDR3 is TGCGCCAGCAGCCCCAGACAGGGCCCCACAGATACGCAGTATTTT. The whole variable domain, filled in from reference TRBV5-1 and TRBJ2-3, reads KAGVTQTPRYLIKTRGQQVTLSCSPISGHRSVSWYQQTPGQGLQFLFEYFSETQRNKGNFPGRFSGRQFSNSRSEMNVSTLELGDSALYLCASSPRQGPTDTQYFGPGTRLTVL.

This chain uses TRBV6-6 with TRBJ2-5, with 11 bases matching TRBD1. Germline lookup yields CDR1 MNHNY and CDR2 SVGAGI (reference sequence). The CDR3 has 16 residues. With V trimmed by 4 bases and J by 3 bases, 7 bases remained unmatched. The CDR3 nucleotides are TGTGCCAGCAGTTCCAACCCGGGACAGGGGGAAGAGACCCAGTACTTC. It translates to CASSSNPGQGEETQYF.

The gene calls are TRBV7-2 and TRBJ2-6, with 9 nucleotides matching TRBD2. Trimming removed 5 bases from V and 2 bases from J; junction bases left unmatched: 13. Germline V gene data show CDR1 as SGHTA and CDR2 as FQGNSA. CDR3 length: 19 amino acids. The chain's CDR3 is CASSARSSGIRAGANVLTF. The DNA of the CDR3 is TGTGCCAGCAGCGCCCGATCTAGCGGGATAAGGGCTGGGGCCAACGTCCTGACTTTC.

This rearrangement joins TRBV5-1 to TRBJ1-2; perhaps TRBD1 as D (5 bases). With 4 bases removed from V and 5 bases from J, the gap between germline ends came to 12 bases. The germline V gene encodes CDR1 SGHRS and CDR2 YFSETQ. The CDR3 covers 13 residues. The CDR3 region has the DNA TGCGCCAGCAGCGCGACGGGGGAATATGGCTACACCTTC. Translating it yields CASSATGEYGYTF.

The chain uses TRBV6-4 and TRBJ1-6; 8 bases fit TRBD1. The germline CDR1 and CDR2 sequences are MRHNA and SNTAGT. With 0 bases clipped from V and 7 bases from J, the junction kept 11 bases outside the gene matches. The CDR3 is made up of 18 amino acids. CDR3 region: CASSDSAVGDRTNSPLHF. DNA for the CDR3: TGTGCCAGCAGTGACTCGGCTGTTGGGGACAGGACGAATTCACCCCTCCACTTT.

The rearrangement links TRBV27 to TRBJ2-3; 12 bases agree with TRBD2. The CDR3 loop spans 15 amino acids. CDR1 and CDR2 from the germline V gene are MNHEY and SMNVEV (reference sequence). Unmatched junction bases numbered 11, after V lost 10 bases and J lost 6 bases. DNA of the CDR3: TGTGCCACCAGCCGACTAGCGGGAGTGGGTGATACGCAGTATTTT. Amino acid sequence: CATSRLAGVGDTQYF.

The V and J genes are TRBV6-5 and TRBJ2-7, with TRBD2 matching 9 bases. This CDR3 region has 15 residues. After removal of 7 bases from V and 5 bases from J, the junction contained 12 bases not matched to a gene. The germline gives CDR1 MNHEY, CDR2 SVGAGI. Here the CDR3 DNA reads TGTGCCAGCACACGGGGCCGGACTAGCGTCCACGAGCAGTACTTC. Translating gives CASTRGRTSVHEQYF.

The chain combines TRBV5-1 with TRBJ2-5; 8 bases are a match to TRBD1. The germline V gene encodes CDR1 SGHRS and CDR2 YFSETQ. CDR3 length: 16 residues. V lost 4 bases, J lost 2 bases, and 10 bases stayed unmatched. The CDR3, as DNA: TGCGCCAGCAGCCCCTTTTCTGGACAGGGACAAGAGACCCAGTACTTC. This codes for CASSPFSGQGQETQYF.

This chain uses TRBV27 with TRBJ2-2, with 10 positions matching TRBD2. The CDR3 totals 18 residues. Germline V gene data show CDR1 as MNHEY and CDR2 as SMNVEV (reference sequence). V lost 5 bases to trimming and J lost 7 bases; unmatched junction nucleotides: 16. CDR3 region: CASSHRRASGSLFGELFF. In DNA, the CDR3 is TGTGCCAGCAGTCACCGTAGGGCTAGCGGGAGTTTATTCGGGGAGCTGTTTTTT.

The rearrangement links TRBV23-1 to TRBJ2-1; 7 nucleotides match TRBD2. TRBV23-1 is classed as an ORF, of uncertain function. The V gene end was trimmed by 0 bases and the J gene end by 9 bases; junction bases not matched to a gene: 14. The CDR3 extends over 17 amino acids. Here the CDR3 DNA reads TGCGCCAGCAGTCAATCGAACGGGGTGGAACTAGCGCTTGAGCAGTTCTTC. Residues: CASSQSNGVELALEQFF.

The chain couples TRBV7-2 to TRBJ1-2; D is possibly TRBD1 (5 bases). The germline V and J ends were trimmed by 7 bases and 1 base, with 16 bases remaining between them. The CDR3 is 15 residues long. CDR1 is SGHTA and CDR2 is FQGNSA in the germline V gene. The chain's CDR3 is CASTREGPSNYGYTF. DNA of the CDR3: TGTGCCAGCACCCGGGAGGGACCGAGTAACTATGGCTACACCTTC.

The rearrangement uses TRBV4-1 and TRBJ1-5, with D unclear. The CDR3 loop spans 17 amino acids. V was cut by 0 bases and J by 4 bases, with 16 bases left in between. Germline loops: CDR1 MGHRA, CDR2 YSYEKL. DNA for the CDR3: TGCGCCAGCAGCCAAGACGGATACAGCATAAGAAATCAGCCCCAGCATTTT. Its translation is CASSQDGYSIRNQPQHF.

This rearrangement joins TRBV19 to TRBJ1-1; TRBD1 matches 7 bases. CDR1 is LNHDA, CDR2 SQIVND, per germline (reference sequence). This CDR3 has 14 amino acids. The V segment lost 7 bases and the J segment 3 bases; nucleotides outside the gene matches: 8. The CDR3 sequence is CASIEQGTYTEAFF. CDR3 DNA: TGTGCCAGTATTGAACAGGGGACCTACACTGAAGCTTTCTTT.

The chain is built from TRBV28 and TRBJ2-7; TRBD2 is a possible D gene (7 bases). Germline V gene sequence: CDR1 MDHEN, CDR2 SYDVKM. The CDR3 totals 14 residues. V lost 6 bases, J lost 4 bases, and 16 bases lay in between. The CDR3: CASRGVRGAYEQYF. The CDR3 DNA reads as TGTGCCAGCAGAGGGGTACGGGGGGCTTACGAGCAGTACTTC.

The rearrangement joins TRBV5-1 to TRBJ1-5; 9 bases line up with TRBD1. The CDR3 covers 15 residues. Trimming took 5 bases from V and 6 from J; bases not matched to a gene: 9. Germline V CDR1 and CDR2: SGHRS, YFSETQ. The CDR3 loop reads CASSSGQGMGQPQHF. The CDR3 nucleotides are TGCGCCAGCAGTTCGGGACAGGGTATGGGTCAGCCCCAGCATTTT.

This clone was counted a few times. The chain uses TRBV18 and TRBJ1-5; D is unresolved. The CDR3 is 16 amino acids. Trimming took 1 base from V and 0 from J, leaving 10 bases between them. From germline, CDR1 is KGHSH and CDR2 LQKENI. Here the CDR3 DNA reads TGTGCCAGCTCACCACGGCCCGGGAATAGCAATCAGCCCCAGCATTTT. This encodes CASSPRPGNSNQPQHF.